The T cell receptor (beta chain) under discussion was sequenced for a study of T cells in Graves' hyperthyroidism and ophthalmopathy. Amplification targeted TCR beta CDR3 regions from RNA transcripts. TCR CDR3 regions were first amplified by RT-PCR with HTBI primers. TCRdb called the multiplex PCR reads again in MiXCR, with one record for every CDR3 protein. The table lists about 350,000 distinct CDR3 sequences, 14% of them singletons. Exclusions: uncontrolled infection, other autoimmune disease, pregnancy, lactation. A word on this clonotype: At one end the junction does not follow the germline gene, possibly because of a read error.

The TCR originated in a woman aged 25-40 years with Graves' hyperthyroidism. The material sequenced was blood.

The CDR3 DNA reads TGTGCTAGCAGCTTAGGGGGGGGGGGAGTGAGCTTCAATGAGCAGTTCTTC. It is translated as CASSLGGGGVSFNEQFF. The chain joins TRBV7-7 to TRBJ2-1; the D gene is possibly TRBD2 (7 bases). This CDR3 has 17 amino acids. Germline CDR1 reads SSHAT; CDR2 reads FNYEAQ (reference sequence).